This passage covers 26 T cell receptor beta chains from one sample sequenced in a study of shared clonotypes between healthy human individuals. Sequenced by immunoSEQ multiplex PCR; TCRdb stores in-frame clones only, minus some. Altogether fewer than 1.6 million clones are present, just under 99% being singletons, with the ten largest covering 0.3% to 0.45%. Source material: naive CD4+ T cells sorted from blood. Subset noted: CD45RA+ positively selected. All receptors come from a young man in good health.

The genes are TRBV5-1 and TRBJ2-2; D not resolved. This CDR3 is built from 14 residues. Germline V gene sequence: CDR1 SGHRS, CDR2 YFSETQ. V was shortened by 0 bases and J by 8 bases, with 11 bases between the two germline ends. CDR3: CASSLDRTYGELFF. The CDR3 nucleotides are TGCGCCAGCAGCTTGGATCGAACGTATGGGGAGCTGTTTTTT.

The chain combines TRBV18 with TRBJ1-3; weak D call: TRBD1 (6 bases). V was shortened by 2 bases and J by 5 bases, with 13 bases between the two germline ends. The CDR3 runs 15 residues. Germline values: CDR1 KGHSH, CDR2 LQKENI. The CDR3 DNA reads TGTGCCAGCTCACCAGGACCAACAGGGCGAAACACCATATATTTT. This gives the protein CASSPGPTGRNTIYF.

This chain joins TRBV5-1 and TRBJ2-2; 8 bases agree with TRBD1. Losses at the gene ends were 3 bases for V and 4 bases for J; bases not matched to a gene: 8. Germline V CDR1 and CDR2: SGHRS, YFSETQ. This CDR3 is built from 16 residues. The CDR3 spells CASSSGQGGLTGELFF. In nucleotides, the CDR3 is TGCGCCAGCAGCTCCGGACAGGGAGGTCTCACCGGGGAGCTGTTTTTT.

The rearrangement joins TRBV7-8 to TRBJ2-7; weak D call: TRBD2 (5 bases). This CDR3 spans 14 amino acids. Germline CDR1 reads SGHVS; CDR2 reads FQNEAQ. V lost 1 base and J 7 bases, leaving 14 bases between the germline ends. CDR3 loop: CASSLGRSGPEQYF. CDR3 coding DNA: TGTGCCAGCAGCTTAGGGCGGAGCGGACCTGAGCAGTACTTC.

The chain uses TRBV10-2 and TRBJ2-3; D gene uncertain. This CDR3 region has 11 residues. Trimming removed 6 bases from V and 2 bases from J, with 3 bases in between. Germline assignment: CDR1 WSHSY and CDR2 SAAADI. The CDR3 DNA reads as TGCGCCAGCAGGAACACAGATACGCAGTATTTT. Residues: CASRNTDTQYF.

The chain joins TRBV27 to TRBJ2-4; D gene uncertain. The CDR3 sequence is 13 residues long. Deletions cut 7 bases from V and 0 bases from J, with 7 bases between. CDR1 MNHEY and CDR2 SMNVEV come from the germline V gene (reference sequence). The CDR3 DNA reads TGTGCCAGCAAACAGCTAGCCAAAAACATTCAGTACTTC. Protein product: CASKQLAKNIQYF.

The V and J genes are TRBV9 and TRBJ2-7; the match to TRBD1 covers 8 bases. Per the germline V gene, CDR1 is SGDLS and CDR2 is YYNGEE. There are 15 residues in the CDR3. Trimming at V came to 0 bases and at J to 3 bases, leaving 5 bases not matched to a gene. In DNA form, the CDR3 reads TGTGCCAGCAGCGTAGCGACAGGGGAGATCTACGAGCAGTACTTC. It codes for CASSVATGEIYEQYF.

This sequence joins TRBV19 and TRBJ2-6; D unresolved. Germline V lookup: CDR1 LNHDA, CDR2 SQIVND (reference sequence). The CDR3 loop spans 15 amino acids. Trimming left V 4 bases short and J 4 bases short, with 11 bases between. The CDR3 coding sequence is TGTGCCAGTAGTAAGACCCCTACAGGGGCCAACGTCCTGACTTTC. Encoded protein: CASSKTPTGANVLTF.

The chain joins TRBV6-5 to TRBJ1-2; D is perhaps TRBD1 (5 bases). With 4 bases removed from V and 3 bases from J, the gap between germline ends came to 12 bases. Germline V gene lookup returns CDR1 MNHEY and CDR2 SVGAGI. The CDR3 sequence is 14 residues long. CDR3 region: CASSLTTGHYGYTF. DNA for the CDR3: TGTGCCAGCAGTTTAACAACAGGACACTATGGCTACACCTTC.

The chain carries TRBV18 and TRBJ2-7; D is uncertain. Germline CDR1 and CDR2: KGHSH and LQKENI. V lost 2 bases and J lost 6, with 17 bases in between. The CDR3 is made up of 15 amino acids. DNA for the CDR3: TGTGCCAGCTCACCAATTCCGTTATCCCTCTCCGAGCAGTACTTC. The encoded protein is CASSPIPLSLSEQYF. Full variable domain (remainder filled in from reference TRBV18 and TRBJ2-7): NAGVMQNPRHLVRRRGQEARLRCSPMKGHSHVYWYRQLPEEGLKFMVYLQKENIIDESGMPKERFSAEFPKEGPSILRIQQVVRGDSAAYFCASSPIPLSLSEQYFGPGTRLTVT.

This chain uses TRBV28 with TRBJ2-7; 9 positions match TRBD1. Per the germline V gene, CDR1 is MDHEN and CDR2 is SYDVKM. The CDR3 totals 14 residues. Trimming took 6 bases from V and 5 from J; bases not matched to a gene: 8. CDR3 residues: CASRGTGRFNEQYF. As DNA, the CDR3 is TGTGCCAGCAGAGGGACAGGGAGGTTCAACGAGCAGTACTTC. The full variable domain, its missing parts supplied by reference TRBV28 and TRBJ2-7, is DVKVTQSSRYLVKRTGEKVFLECVQDMDHENMFWYRQDPGLGLRLIYFSYDVKMKEKGDIPEGYSVSREKKERFSLILESASTNQTSMYLCASRGTGRFNEQYFGPGTRLTVT.

J is TRBJ2-5 and V is TRBV6-1; 7 positions agree with TRBD2. CDR1 is MNHNS and CDR2 is SASEGT in the germline V gene. J lost 5 bases, V lost 2 bases, and 20 bases had no gene match. CDR3 length: 19 residues. CDR3: CASSEPALGREYSWETQYF. CDR3 DNA: TGTGCCAGCAGTGAACCGGCCCTAGGGCGGGAGTATAGCTGGGAGACCCAGTACTTC.

The rearrangement links TRBV4-1 to TRBJ2-7; D is ambiguous. V lost 4 bases, J lost 4 bases, and 11 bases lay in between. Germline V gives CDR1 MGHRA, CDR2 YSYEKL. This CDR3 has 13 residues. CDR3 region: CASSLGASYEQYF. In DNA form, the CDR3 reads TGCGCCAGCAGCCTCGGAGCCTCTTACGAGCAGTACTTC.

The chain combines TRBV7-2 with TRBJ2-4; the match to TRBD1 covers 7 bases. Germline loops: CDR1 SGHTA, CDR2 FQGNSA. Trimming at V came to 4 bases and at J to 3 bases, leaving 12 bases not matched to a gene. The CDR3 spans 17 residues. This CDR3 is CASSSYVPRGRKNIQYF. CDR3 DNA sequence: TGTGCCAGCAGCTCTTATGTCCCAAGGGGGCGCAAAAACATTCAGTACTTC.

Concerning this clone: This sample also contains other DNA sequences that code for the same CDR3. The genes are TRBV5-1 and TRBJ2-1; 10 bases match TRBD2. V shed 0 bases and J 9 bases; nucleotides not matched to a gene: 6. Germline V gene data show CDR1 as SGHRS and CDR2 as YFSETQ. The CDR3 runs to 15 residues. As DNA, the CDR3 is TGCGCCAGCAGCTTGGCGCTAGCGGGAGTTGCTGAGCAGTTCTTC. It codes for CASSLALAGVAEQFF.

This CDR3 reads CASSPGGSADTQYF. CDR3 in DNA: TGTGCCAGCAGTCCGGGCGGTAGCGCAGATACGCAGTATTTT. V is TRBV27 and J is TRBJ2-3, with a possible D match to TRBD2 (5 bases). Germline V gene data show CDR1 as MNHEY and CDR2 as SMNVEV (reference sequence). The length of the CDR3 is 14 residues. Trimming took 5 bases from V and 4 from J, leaving 13 bases between them.

This chain joins TRBV14 and TRBJ2-2; no reliable D call. The V end lost 4 bases, the J end lost 7 bases, and 16 bases lay between the germline ends. CDR1 is SGHDN, CDR2 FVKESK, per germline. The CDR3 spans 15 residues. CDR3 nucleotide sequence: TGTGCCAGCAGCCTCGTCAAAGGTTCCGGCGGGGAGCTGTTTTTT. It encodes CASSLVKGSGGELFF.

This chain links TRBV7-6 with TRBJ2-3, with 10 bases fitting TRBD2. Germline CDR1 reads SGHVS; CDR2 reads FNYEAQ. V gave up 2 bases and J gave up 2 bases; unmatched junction bases: 1. There are 15 residues in the CDR3. The CDR3 sequence: CASSLSGRDTDTQYF. The CDR3 region has the DNA TGTGCCAGCAGCTTAAGCGGGAGGGACACAGATACGCAGTATTTT.

This sequence joins TRBV2 and TRBJ2-7; the match to TRBD2 covers 10 bases. The CDR3 runs to 13 residues. The V and J ends lost 6 bases and 3 bases, in that order; junction bases with no gene match: 2. Germline V lookup: CDR1 SNHLY, CDR2 FYNNEI. Here the CDR3 DNA reads TGTGCCAGCAGAGAGCGGGAGGGCTACGAGCAGTACTTC. Its protein product is CASREREGYEQYF.

This sequence joins TRBV11-2 and TRBJ2-7, with a possible D match to TRBD2 (6 bases). This CDR3 is 15 amino acids long. Trimming took off 5 bases at V and 1 base at J, with 15 bases between the two ends. Germline lookup yields CDR1 SGHAT and CDR2 FQNNGV. CDR3 in amino acids: CASSQPRDSSYEQYF. CDR3 sequence (DNA): TGTGCCAGCAGCCAACCCCGGGACTCTTCCTACGAGCAGTACTTC.

The chain couples TRBV18 to TRBJ2-1, with D perhaps matching TRBD2 (6 bases). The germline V and J ends were trimmed by 8 bases and 10 bases, with 12 bases remaining between them. The CDR3 is 11 amino acids. Germline V CDR1 and CDR2: KGHSH, LQKENI. The CDR3 nucleotides read TGTGCCAGCGGTCCTAGCGAGGAGCAGTTCTTC. This sequence encodes CASGPSEEQFF.

A remark on this clone: Other DNA sequences within the sample encode an identical CDR3. The chain couples TRBV19 to TRBJ2-1, with TRBD2 matching 9 bases. The V segment lost 5 bases and the J segment 10 bases; nucleotides outside the gene matches: 0. CDR3 size: 11 residues. Germline assignment: CDR1 LNHDA and CDR2 SQIVND (reference sequence). The CDR3 here is CASSLAGEQFF. CDR3 DNA sequence: TGTGCCAGTAGTCTAGCGGGGGAGCAGTTCTTC.

This clone was counted a single time. Here the CDR3 DNA reads TGCGCCAGCAGCTTGACCACAGGGGACGATACGCAGTATTTT. Its protein product is CASSLTTGDDTQYF. The chain carries TRBV5-1 and TRBJ2-3, with 7 bases aligning to TRBD1. The germline V gene has CDR1 SGHRS and CDR2 YFSETQ. The CDR3 is made up of 14 amino acids. The V gene end was trimmed by 1 base and the J gene end by 6 bases; junction bases not matched to a gene: 5.

In nucleotides, the CDR3 is TGTGCCAGCAGTTTATTTCTATCTCCGGGACTCCCGTACGAGCAGTACTTC. It translates to CASSLFLSPGLPYEQYF. The chain has TRBV28 and TRBJ2-7; a weak D match, TRBD2 (6 bases). V was clipped by 1 base and J by 4 bases, with 20 bases between them. Germline CDR1 MDHEN, CDR2 SYDVKM. The CDR3 runs to 17 residues.

J is TRBJ2-7 and V is TRBV27; 8 bases match TRBD2. V trimming: 6 bases; J trimming: 7 bases; junction bases outside the gene matches: 14. The CDR3 totals 15 residues. Germline CDR1 and CDR2: MNHEY and SMNVEV (reference sequence). CDR3 loop: CASSRSSGLGGEQYF. As DNA, the CDR3 is TGTGCCAGCAGCCGATCCTCGGGACTAGGAGGTGAGCAGTACTTC.

The genes are TRBV6-4 and TRBJ2-3; the match to TRBD2 covers 12 bases. The germline V gene has CDR1 MRHNA and CDR2 SNTAGT. V trimming: 5 bases; J trimming: 3 bases; junction bases outside the gene matches: 12. The CDR3 totals 18 residues. As DNA, the CDR3 is TGTGCCAGCAGTTTGACTAGCGGGAGCGCCCCCCCGACAGATACGCAGTATTTT. It specifies CASSLTSGSAPPTDTQYF.